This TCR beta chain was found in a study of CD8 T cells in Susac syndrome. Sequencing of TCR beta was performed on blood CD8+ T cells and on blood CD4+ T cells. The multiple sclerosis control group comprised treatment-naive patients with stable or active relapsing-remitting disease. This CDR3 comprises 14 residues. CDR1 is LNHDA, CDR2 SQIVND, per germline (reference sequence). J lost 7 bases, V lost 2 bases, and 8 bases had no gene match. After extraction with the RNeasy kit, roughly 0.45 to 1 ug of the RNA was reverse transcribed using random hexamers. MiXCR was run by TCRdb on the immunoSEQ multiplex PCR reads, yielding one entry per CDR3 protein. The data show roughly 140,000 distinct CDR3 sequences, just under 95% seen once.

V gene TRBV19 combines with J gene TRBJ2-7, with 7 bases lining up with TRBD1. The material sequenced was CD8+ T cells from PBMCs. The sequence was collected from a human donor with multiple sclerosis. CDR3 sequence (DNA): TGTGCCAGTAGTATAAGGGGGCGAAGTAAAGAGCAGTACTTC. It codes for CASSIRGRSKEQYF.